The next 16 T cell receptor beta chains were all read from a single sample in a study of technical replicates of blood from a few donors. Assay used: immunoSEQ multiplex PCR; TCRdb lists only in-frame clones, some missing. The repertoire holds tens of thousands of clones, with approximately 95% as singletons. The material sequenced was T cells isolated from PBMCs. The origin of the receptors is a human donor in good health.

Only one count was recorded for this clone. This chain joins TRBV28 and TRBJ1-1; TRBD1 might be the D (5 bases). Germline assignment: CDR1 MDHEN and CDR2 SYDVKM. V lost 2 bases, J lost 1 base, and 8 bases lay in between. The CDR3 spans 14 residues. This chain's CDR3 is CASSLDRPNTEAFF. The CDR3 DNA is TGTGCCAGCAGTTTAGACAGACCGAACACTGAAGCTTTCTTT.

The CDR3 protein is CASSLGQNEQYF. As DNA, the CDR3 is TGTGCCAGCAGCTTAGGACAGAACGAGCAGTACTTC. V gene TRBV11-3 combines with J gene TRBJ2-7, with TRBD1 as a possible D gene (5 bases). V was shortened by 1 base and J by 5 bases, with 6 bases between the two germline ends. Germline values: CDR1 SGHNT, CDR2 YENEEA. This CDR3 contains 12 residues.

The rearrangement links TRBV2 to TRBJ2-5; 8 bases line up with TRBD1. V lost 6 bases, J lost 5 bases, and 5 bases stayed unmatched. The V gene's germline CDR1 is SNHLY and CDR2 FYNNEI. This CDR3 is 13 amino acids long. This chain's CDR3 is CASRGTGRETQYF. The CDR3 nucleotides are TGTGCCAGCAGGGGGACAGGCCGGGAGACCCAGTACTTC.

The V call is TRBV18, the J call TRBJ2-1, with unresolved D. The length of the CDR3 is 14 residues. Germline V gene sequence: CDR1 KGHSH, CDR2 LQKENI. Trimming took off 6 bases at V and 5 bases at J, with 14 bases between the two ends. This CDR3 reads CASSQSRTNNEQFF. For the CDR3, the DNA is TGTGCCAGCTCCCAGTCACGAACCAACAATGAGCAGTTCTTC.

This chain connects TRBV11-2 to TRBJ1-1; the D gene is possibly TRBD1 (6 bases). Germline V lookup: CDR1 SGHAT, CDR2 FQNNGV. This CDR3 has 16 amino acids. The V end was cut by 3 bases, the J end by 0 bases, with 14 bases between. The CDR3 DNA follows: TGTGCCAGCAGCTTGTGGGGGGGACAACTGAACACTGAAGCTTTCTTT. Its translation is CASSLWGGQLNTEAFF. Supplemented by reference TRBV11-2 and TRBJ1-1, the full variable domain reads EAGVAQSPRYKIIEKRQSVAFWCNPISGHATLYWYQQILGQGPKLLIQFQNNGVVDDSQLPKDRFSAERLKGVDSTLKIQPAKLEDSAVYLCASSLWGGQLNTEAFFGQGTRLTVV.

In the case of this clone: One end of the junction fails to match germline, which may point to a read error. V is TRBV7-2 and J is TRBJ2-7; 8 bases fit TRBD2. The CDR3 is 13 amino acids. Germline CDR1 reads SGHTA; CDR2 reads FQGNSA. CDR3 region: CASSLDATGTRDF. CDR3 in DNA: TGTGCCAGCAGCTTAGACGCTACCGGGACTAGAGACTTC.

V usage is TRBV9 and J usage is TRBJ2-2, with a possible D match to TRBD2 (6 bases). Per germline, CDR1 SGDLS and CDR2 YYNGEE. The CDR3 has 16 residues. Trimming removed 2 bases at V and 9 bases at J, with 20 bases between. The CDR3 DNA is TGTGCCAGCAGCGTCCTGGGCGGGGAACCTAGGAGGGAGCTGTTTTTT. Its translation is CASSVLGGEPRRELFF.

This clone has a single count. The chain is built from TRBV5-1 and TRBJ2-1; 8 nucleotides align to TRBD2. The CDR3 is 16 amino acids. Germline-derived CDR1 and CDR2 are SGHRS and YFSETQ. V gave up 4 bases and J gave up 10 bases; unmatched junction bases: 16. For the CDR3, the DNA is TGCGCCAGCAGCCCTGCGCGGGGGGACCTTCGTAACGAGCAGTTCTTC. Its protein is CASSPARGDLRNEQFF.

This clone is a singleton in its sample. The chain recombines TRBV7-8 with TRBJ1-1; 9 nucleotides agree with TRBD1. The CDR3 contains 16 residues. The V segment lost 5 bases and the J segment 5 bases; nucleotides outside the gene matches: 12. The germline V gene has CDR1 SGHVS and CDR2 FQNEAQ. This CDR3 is CASSLPPTGGGTEAFF. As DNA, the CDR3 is TGTGCCAGCAGCCTCCCCCCTACAGGGGGCGGAACTGAAGCTTTCTTT.

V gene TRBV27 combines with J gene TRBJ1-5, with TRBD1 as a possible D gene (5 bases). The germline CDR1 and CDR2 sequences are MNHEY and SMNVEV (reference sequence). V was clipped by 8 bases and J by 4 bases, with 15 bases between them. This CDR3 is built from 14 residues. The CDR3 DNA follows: TGTGCCAGCCGACCGGCGGGGGGGAATCAGCCCCAGCATTTT. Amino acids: CASRPAGGNQPQHF.

CDR3 sequence: CASSLTGGRKKPTYEQYF. Written as DNA, the CDR3 is TGTGCCAGCAGCTTGACAGGGGGCCGAAAAAAACCAACCTACGAGCAGTACTTC. The V call is TRBV7-9, the J call TRBJ2-7, with 10 bases that match TRBD1. The V gene's germline CDR1 is SEHNR and CDR2 FQNEAQ (reference sequence). V lost 3 bases, J lost 2 bases, and 13 bases stayed unmatched. The CDR3 runs to 18 residues.

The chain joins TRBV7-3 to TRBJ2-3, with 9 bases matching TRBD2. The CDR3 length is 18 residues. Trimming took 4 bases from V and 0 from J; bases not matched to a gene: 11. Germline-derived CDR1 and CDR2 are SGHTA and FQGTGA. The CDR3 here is CASSSLGAGGSSTDTQYF. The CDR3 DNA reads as TGTGCCAGCAGCTCCCTCGGAGCGGGGGGATCTAGCACAGATACGCAGTATTTT.

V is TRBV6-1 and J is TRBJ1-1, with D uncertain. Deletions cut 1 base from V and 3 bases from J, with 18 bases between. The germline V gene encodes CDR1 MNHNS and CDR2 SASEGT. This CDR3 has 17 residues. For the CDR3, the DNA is TGTGCCAGCAGTGAAGGGTACAGCTCTTCTATCTACACTGAAGCTTTCTTT. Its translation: CASSEGYSSSIYTEAFF.

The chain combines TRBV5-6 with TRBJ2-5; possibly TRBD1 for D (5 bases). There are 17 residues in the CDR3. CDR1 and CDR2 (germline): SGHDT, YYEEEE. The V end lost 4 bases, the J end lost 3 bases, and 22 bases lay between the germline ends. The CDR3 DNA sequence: TGTGCCAGCAGCCTGTCCCCGACAGCTTTCTCCAAAGAGACCCAGTACTTC. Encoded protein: CASSLSPTAFSKETQYF. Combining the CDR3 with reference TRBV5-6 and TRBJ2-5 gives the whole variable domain DAGVTQSPTHLIKTRGQQVTLRCSPKSGHDTVSWYQQALGQGPQFIFQYYEEEERQRGNFPDRFSGHQFPNYSSELNVNALLLGDSALYLCASSLSPTAFSKETQYFGPGTRLLVL.

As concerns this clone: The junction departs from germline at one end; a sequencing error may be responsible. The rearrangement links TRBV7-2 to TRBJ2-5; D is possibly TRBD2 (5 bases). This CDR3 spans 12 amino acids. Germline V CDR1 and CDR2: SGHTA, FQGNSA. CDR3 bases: TGTGCCAGCAGCTTACTCTTCGGGGATCACGACTTC. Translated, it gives CASSLLFGDHDF.

The CDR3 protein is CASSYSIASYGYTF. Written as DNA, the CDR3 is TGTGCCAGCAGTTACTCGATTGCCAGCTATGGCTACACCTTC. The V call is TRBV6-5, the J call TRBJ1-2, with unresolved D. This CDR3 is built from 14 residues. Trimming shortened V by 0 bases and J by 4 bases, and 9 bases separated the two germline ends. Germline V lookup: CDR1 MNHEY, CDR2 SVGAGI.